The 20 T cell receptor beta chains listed next were all sequenced from one sample in a study of molecular identifiers for immune sequencing clone quantification. TCRdb called the PCR reads again in MiXCR, with one record for every CDR3 protein. The sample shows 300,000 to 400,000 distinct CDR3 sequences, roughly a quarter of them seen only once. Sequenced sample: naive CD8+ T cells from blood, with Jurkat cell RNA spiked in. The subset was: FACS-sorted CD8+CD4-CCR7+CD45RA+ naive T cells. The receptors were gathered from a human donor in good health. Some libraries in this study had Jurkat cell RNA spiked in.

Only a few counts were recorded for this clonotype. The rearrangement uses TRBV11-2 and TRBJ1-1; TRBD1 is a possible D gene (6 bases). With 3 bases removed from V and 0 bases from J, the gap between germline ends came to 14 bases. In germline, CDR1 is SGHAT, CDR2 FQNNGV. There are 16 residues in the CDR3. The CDR3 DNA sequence: TGTGCCAGCAGCTTGGCAGGGGAGTCCATGAACACTGAAGCTTTCTTT. Amino acid sequence: CASSLAGESMNTEAFF.

This clonotype has a handful of counts. The junction departs from the called germline gene at one end, perhaps through a read error. The chain has TRBV28 and TRBJ1-1; 9 bases align to TRBD1. The CDR3 runs to 14 residues. The germline gives CDR1 MDHEN, CDR2 SYDVKM. Here the CDR3 reads CASSGDRANTDAFF. The CDR3 DNA reads as TGTGCCAGCAGTGGGGACAGGGCGAACACTGATGCTTTCTTT.

Note on this clonotype: A much more abundant neighbour one base away suggests this may be a read error. This chain uses TRBV11-2 with TRBJ2-5; D gene unclear. Germline values: CDR1 SGHAT, CDR2 FQNNGV. The CDR3 is 15 amino acids. The CDR3 reads CASGLAPGPRETQYF. The CDR3, as DNA: TGTGCCAGCGGCTTAGCTCCAGGTCCGAGAGAGACCCAGTACTTC.

This clonotype was counted at least ten times. In DNA, the CDR3 is TGTGCCAGCACCTCCGGTCTGAATTCACCCCTCCACTTT. Protein product: CASTSGLNSPLHF. This sequence joins TRBV6-2 or TRBV6-3 and TRBJ1-6, with no clear D. CDR3 length: 13 amino acids. The germline V gene has CDR1 MNHEY and CDR2 SVGEGT. V was shortened by 7 bases and J by 7 bases, with 11 bases between the two germline ends.

At least ten counts were recorded for this clonotype. This rearrangement joins TRBV6-6 to TRBJ2-7; D gene uncertain. Deletions cut 0 bases from V and 2 bases from J, with 14 bases between. The germline gives CDR1 MNHNY, CDR2 SVGAGI (reference sequence). This CDR3 spans 16 amino acids. CDR3 loop: CASSYSSPSSPYEQYF. For the CDR3, the DNA is TGTGCCAGCAGTTACTCGAGTCCCAGTTCGCCCTACGAGCAGTACTTC.

About this clonotype: The junction departs from germline at one end; a sequencing error may be responsible. The J gene is TRBJ1-1, the V gene TRBV29-1, with 7 bases identical to TRBD1. The germline CDR1 and CDR2 sequences are SQVTM and ANQGSEA. CDR3 size: 12 residues. CDR3 sequence reads: CSVKDRDTEALF. DNA of the CDR3: TGCAGCGTAAAAGACAGGGACACTGAAGCTCTCTTT.

At least ten counts were recorded for this clonotype. The V call is TRBV20-1, the J call TRBJ2-3, with 7 nucleotides matching TRBD2. The CDR3 has 15 amino acids. J gave up 3 bases and V 5 bases, and 11 bases lay outside the gene matches. Germline CDR1 reads DFQATT; CDR2 reads SNEGSKA (reference sequence). The CDR3 reads CSAEGGGRNTDTQYF. CDR3 DNA sequence: TGCAGTGCTGAGGGCGGGGGAAGAAATACAGATACGCAGTATTTT.

This clonotype has at least ten counts. The rearrangement links TRBV6-5 to TRBJ2-7; D ambiguous. Trimming left V 7 bases short and J 3 bases short, with 13 bases between. This CDR3 comprises 13 residues. The germline CDR1 and CDR2 sequences are MNHEY and SVGAGI. CDR3: CASNPGGDYEQYF. For the CDR3, the DNA is TGTGCCAGCAACCCGGGCGGAGACTACGAGCAGTACTTC.

This clonotype was observed many times. This chain uses TRBV7-9 with TRBJ1-1, with D perhaps matching TRBD1 (5 bases). The V and J ends lost 4 bases and 6 bases respectively, with 9 bases between them. CDR3 length equals 12 residues. Per the germline V gene, CDR1 is SEHNR and CDR2 is FQNEAQ (reference sequence). The CDR3 loop reads CASSSGGAEAFF. The CDR3 DNA reads as TGTGCCAGCAGCTCCGGGGGGGCTGAAGCTTTCTTT.

This rearrangement joins TRBV12-3 or TRBV12-4 to TRBJ2-7, with 8 bases lining up with TRBD1. With 2 bases clipped from V and 3 bases from J, the junction kept 3 bases outside the gene matches. The length of the CDR3 is 14 residues. The DNA of the CDR3 is TGTGCCAGCAGTTTACTGGACAGGGACTACGAGCAGTACTTC. Its protein product is CASSLLDRDYEQYF.

The genes are TRBV5-4 and TRBJ2-7; D not resolved. The germline V gene encodes CDR1 SGHNT and CDR2 YYREEE (reference sequence). CDR3 size: 14 residues. V was trimmed by 2 bases and J by 2 bases, leaving 11 bases between them. The CDR3 nucleotides read TGTGCCAGCAGCTTCGCAGATCGCCCCTACGAGCAGTACTTC. This translates into CASSFADRPYEQYF.

V gene TRBV20-1 combines with J gene TRBJ1-4; 9 bases fit TRBD1. This CDR3 spans 15 amino acids. The V segment lost 5 bases and the J segment 2 bases; nucleotides outside the gene matches: 6. The germline gives CDR1 DFQATT, CDR2 SNEGSKA (reference sequence). As DNA, the CDR3 is TGCAGTGCTTGGACAGGGGATACCACTAATGAAAAACTGTTTTTT. It codes for CSAWTGDTTNEKLFF.

This clonotype came up many times. The chain carries TRBV6-5 and TRBJ1-5; D call uncertain. The length of the CDR3 is 16 residues. The V end was cut by 6 bases, the J end by 0 bases, with 15 bases between. Per the germline V gene, CDR1 is MNHEY and CDR2 is SVGAGI. CDR3 in DNA: TGTGCCAGCAGCCACGGGTCAGTCTATAGCAATCAGCCCCAGCATTTT. Translated, it gives CASSHGSVYSNQPQHF.

This clonotype came up many times. The CDR3 DNA follows: TGTGCCAGCAGCCGCGACGGCACTGAAGCTTTCTTT. Protein sequence: CASSRDGTEAFF. This chain joins TRBV28 and TRBJ1-1; D is uncertain. Looked up from germline, CDR1 is MDHEN and CDR2 is SYDVKM. V was clipped by 6 bases and J by 4 bases, with 9 bases between them. The CDR3 has 12 amino acids.

In this sample, this clonotype turned up a few times. The chain couples TRBV20-1 to TRBJ1-1, with D uncertain. The V and J ends lost 0 bases and 0 bases respectively, with 5 bases between them. CDR1 DFQATT and CDR2 SNEGSKA come from the germline V gene (reference sequence). This CDR3 comprises 13 residues. Here the CDR3 DNA reads TGCAGTGCTAGAGATCTGTTGAACACTGAAGCTTTCTTT. Its protein product is CSARDLLNTEAFF.

About this clonotype: A much larger clonotype is one base distant, so this may be a read error. The V and J genes are TRBV4-3 and TRBJ1-1, with D possibly matching TRBD1 (6 bases). The germline CDR1 and CDR2 sequences are LGHNA and YSLEER. This CDR3 region has 15 residues. The V and J ends lost 4 bases and 4 bases respectively, with 16 bases between them. DNA for the CDR3: TGCGCCAGCAGCCGCTCGAGGACAGCGGCCACTGAAGCTTTCTTT. As protein: CASSRSRTAATEAFF.

This clonotype has ten or more counts. As DNA, the CDR3 is TGTGCCAGCAAAGGGGGACGAGATACGCAGTATTTT. It yields the protein CASKGGRDTQYF. The chain employs TRBV12-3 or TRBV12-4 and TRBJ2-3; maybe TRBD1 (6 bases). V lost 7 bases to trimming and J lost 5 bases, with 10 bases between them. The CDR3 spans 12 residues.

This clonotype was observed a handful of times. The V gene is TRBV15, the J gene TRBJ2-5; D is undetermined. The germline gives CDR1 LNHNV, CDR2 YYDKDF (reference sequence). This CDR3 spans 18 amino acids. V lost 4 bases and J lost 5, with 26 bases in between. The chain's CDR3 is CATSTSPLNTVGFETQYF. The CDR3 DNA is TGTGCCACCAGCACCTCTCCCCTAAATACGGTTGGGTTCGAGACCCAGTACTTC.

Only a few counts were recorded for this clonotype. The chain couples TRBV7-2 to TRBJ2-7, with 7 bases identical to TRBD2. The V and J ends lost 5 bases and 3 bases, in that order; junction bases with no gene match: 10. This CDR3 is 15 amino acids long. Germline lookup yields CDR1 SGHTA and CDR2 FQGNSA. The CDR3 DNA reads TGTGCCAGCAGCCCTCGGACTAGTCCTGGCTACGAGCAGTACTTC. Protein product: CASSPRTSPGYEQYF.

The count of this clonotype is one. The chain employs TRBV19 and TRBJ2-1, with a tentative D call TRBD2 (5 bases). The CDR3 runs to 15 residues. Looked up from germline, CDR1 is LNHDA and CDR2 is SQIVND (reference sequence). Trimming cost V 1 base and J 5 bases, with 12 bases left between them. CDR3 nucleotide sequence: TGTGCCAGTAGTATAGTTGGGCAGCGGAACAATGAGCAGTTCTTC. Translating gives CASSIVGQRNNEQFF. Using reference TRBV19 and TRBJ2-1 for the parts outside the CDR3, the full variable domain is DGGITQSPKYLFRKEGQNVTLSCEQNLNHDAMYWYRQDPGQGLRLIYYSQIVNDFQKGDIAEGYSVSREKKESFPLTVTSAQKNPTAFYLCASSIVGQRNNEQFFGPGTRLTVL.